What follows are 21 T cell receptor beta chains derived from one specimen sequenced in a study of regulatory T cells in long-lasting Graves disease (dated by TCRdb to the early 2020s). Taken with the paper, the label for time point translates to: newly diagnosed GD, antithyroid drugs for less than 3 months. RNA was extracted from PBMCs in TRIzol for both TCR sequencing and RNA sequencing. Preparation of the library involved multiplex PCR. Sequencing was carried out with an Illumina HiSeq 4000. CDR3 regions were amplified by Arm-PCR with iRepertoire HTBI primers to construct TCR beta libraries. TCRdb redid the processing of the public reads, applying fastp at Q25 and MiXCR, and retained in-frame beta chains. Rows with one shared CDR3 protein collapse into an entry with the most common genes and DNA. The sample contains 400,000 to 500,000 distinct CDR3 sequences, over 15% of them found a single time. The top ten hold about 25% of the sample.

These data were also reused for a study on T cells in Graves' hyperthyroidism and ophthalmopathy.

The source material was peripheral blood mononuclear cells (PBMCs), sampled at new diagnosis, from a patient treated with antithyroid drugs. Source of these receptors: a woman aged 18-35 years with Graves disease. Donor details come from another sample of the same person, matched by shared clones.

CDR3 in amino acids: CASSFRQGLYEQYF. CDR3 bases: TGTGCCAGCAGCTTTCGACAGGGTCTCTACGAGCAGTACTTC. The V and J genes are TRBV14 and TRBJ2-7, with 7 positions matching TRBD1. Germline lookup yields CDR1 SGHDN and CDR2 FVKESK. The CDR3 runs 14 residues. The V segment lost 5 bases and the J segment 3 bases; nucleotides outside the gene matches: 7.

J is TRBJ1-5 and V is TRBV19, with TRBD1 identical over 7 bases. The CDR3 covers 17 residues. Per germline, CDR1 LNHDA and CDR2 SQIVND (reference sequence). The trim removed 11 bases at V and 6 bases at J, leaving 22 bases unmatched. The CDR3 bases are TGTGCCGGTACCCGAAGGGGGCAAGGTTTAGACGTTCAGCCCCAGCATTTT. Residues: CAGTRRGQGLDVQPQHF.

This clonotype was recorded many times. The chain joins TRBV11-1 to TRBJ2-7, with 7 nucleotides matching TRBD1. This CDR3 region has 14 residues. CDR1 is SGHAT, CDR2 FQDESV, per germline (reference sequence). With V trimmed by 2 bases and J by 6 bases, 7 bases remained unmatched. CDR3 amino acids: CASSLPGGDGEQYF. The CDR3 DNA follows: TGTGCCAGCAGCTTACCAGGGGGTGATGGCGAGCAGTACTTC.

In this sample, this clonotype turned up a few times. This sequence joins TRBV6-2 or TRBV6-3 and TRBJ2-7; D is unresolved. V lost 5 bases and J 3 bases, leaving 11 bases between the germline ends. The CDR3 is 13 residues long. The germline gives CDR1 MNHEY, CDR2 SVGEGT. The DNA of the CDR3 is TGTGCCAGCAGTGGACGTCCAGACTACGAGCAGTACTTC. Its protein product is CASSGRPDYEQYF.

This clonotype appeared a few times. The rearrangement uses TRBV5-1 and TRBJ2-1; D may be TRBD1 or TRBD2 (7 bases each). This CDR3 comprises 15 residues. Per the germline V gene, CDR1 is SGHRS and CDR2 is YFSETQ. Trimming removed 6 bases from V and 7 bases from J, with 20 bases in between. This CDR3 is CASTPAQGGGNEQFF. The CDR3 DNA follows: TGCGCCAGCACCCCGGCCCAGGGGGGGGGGAATGAGCAGTTCTTC. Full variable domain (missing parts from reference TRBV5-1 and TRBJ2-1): KAGVTQTPRYLIKTRGQQVTLSCSPISGHRSVSWYQQTPGQGLQFLFEYFSETQRNKGNFPGRFSGRQFSNSRSEMNVSTLELGDSALYLCASTPAQGGGNEQFFGPGTRLTVL.

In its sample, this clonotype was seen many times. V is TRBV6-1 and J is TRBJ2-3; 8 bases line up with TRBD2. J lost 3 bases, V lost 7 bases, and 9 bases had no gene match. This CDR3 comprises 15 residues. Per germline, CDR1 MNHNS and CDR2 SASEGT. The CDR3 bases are TGTGCCAGCAAGGAGCGGGAGAGGAGTACAGATACGCAGTATTTT. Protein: CASKERERSTDTQYF.

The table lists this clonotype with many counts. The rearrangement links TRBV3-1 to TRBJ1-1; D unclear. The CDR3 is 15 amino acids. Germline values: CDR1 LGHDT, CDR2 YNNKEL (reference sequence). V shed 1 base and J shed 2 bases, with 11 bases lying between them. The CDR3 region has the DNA TGTGCCAGCAGCCAAGTCGCACTCCAAAACACTGAAGCTTTCTTT. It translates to CASSQVALQNTEAFF. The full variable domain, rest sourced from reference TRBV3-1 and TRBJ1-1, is DTAVSQTPKYLVTQMGNDKSIKCEQNLGHDTMYWYKQDSKKFLKIMFSYNNKELIINETVPNRFSPKSPDKAHLNLHINSLELGDSAVYFCASSQVALQNTEAFFGQGTRLTVV.

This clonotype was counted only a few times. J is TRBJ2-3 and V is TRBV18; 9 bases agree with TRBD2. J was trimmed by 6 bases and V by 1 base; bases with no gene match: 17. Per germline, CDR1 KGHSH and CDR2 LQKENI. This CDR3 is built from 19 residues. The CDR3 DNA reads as TGTGCCAGCTCACCACTCATTCTCAATAGCGGGAGAGGAGGGGATACGCAGTATTTT. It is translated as CASSPLILNSGRGGDTQYF.

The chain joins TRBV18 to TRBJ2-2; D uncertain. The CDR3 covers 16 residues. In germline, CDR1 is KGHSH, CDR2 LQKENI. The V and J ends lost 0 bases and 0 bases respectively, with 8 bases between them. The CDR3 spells CASSPPAGPNTGELFF. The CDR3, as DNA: TGTGCCAGCTCACCACCGGCCGGGCCGAACACCGGGGAGCTGTTTTTT.

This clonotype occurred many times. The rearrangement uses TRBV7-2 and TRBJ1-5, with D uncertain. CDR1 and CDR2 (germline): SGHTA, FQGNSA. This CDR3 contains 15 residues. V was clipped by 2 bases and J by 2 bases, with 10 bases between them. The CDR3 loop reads CASSLQPTGNQPQHF. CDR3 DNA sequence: TGTGCCAGCAGCTTACAACCGACCGGCAATCAGCCCCAGCATTTT.

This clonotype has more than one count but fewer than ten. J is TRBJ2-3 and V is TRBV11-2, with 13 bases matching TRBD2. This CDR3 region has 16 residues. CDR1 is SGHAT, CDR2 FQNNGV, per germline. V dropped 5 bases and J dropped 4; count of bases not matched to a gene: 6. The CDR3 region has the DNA TGTGCCAGCAGCGCCCGACTAGCGGGAGGCTCAGATACGCAGTATTTT. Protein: CASSARLAGGSDTQYF.

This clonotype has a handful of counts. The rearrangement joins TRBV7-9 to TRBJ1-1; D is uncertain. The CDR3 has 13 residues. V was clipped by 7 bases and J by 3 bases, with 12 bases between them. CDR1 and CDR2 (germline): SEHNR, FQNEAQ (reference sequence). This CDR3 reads CASKGLEDTEAFF. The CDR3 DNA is TGTGCCAGCAAGGGTCTGGAGGACACTGAAGCTTTCTTT.

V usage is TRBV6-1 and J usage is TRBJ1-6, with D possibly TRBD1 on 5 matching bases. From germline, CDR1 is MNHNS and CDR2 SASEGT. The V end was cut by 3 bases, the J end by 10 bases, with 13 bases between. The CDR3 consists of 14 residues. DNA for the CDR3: TGTGCCAGCAGTGATGGGCAGGGCGGATCACCCCTCCACTTT. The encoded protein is CASSDGQGGSPLHF.

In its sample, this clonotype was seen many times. CDR3 coding DNA: TGTGCCAGCAGCTTTCCGGGAGGGTCGGATACGCAGTATTTT. It encodes CASSFPGGSDTQYF. The rearrangement joins TRBV7-2 to TRBJ2-3; 8 nucleotides line up with TRBD2. Germline CDR1 reads SGHTA; CDR2 reads FQGNSA. Germline trimming cut 3 bases from V and 6 bases from J; bases unmatched to any gene: 5. The CDR3 is made up of 14 amino acids.

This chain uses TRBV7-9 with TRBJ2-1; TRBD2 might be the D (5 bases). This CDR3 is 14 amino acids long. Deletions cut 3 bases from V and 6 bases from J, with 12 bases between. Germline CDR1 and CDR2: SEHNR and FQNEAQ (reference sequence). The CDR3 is CASSFGSGGNEQFF. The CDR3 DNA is TGTGCCAGCAGCTTCGGAAGCGGAGGCAATGAGCAGTTCTTC. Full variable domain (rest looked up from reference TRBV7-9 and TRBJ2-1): DTGVSQNPRHKITKRGQNVTFRCDPISEHNRLYWYRQTLGQGPEFLTYFQNEAQLEKSRLLSDRFSAERPKGSFSTLEIQRTEQGDSAMYLCASSFGSGGNEQFFGPGTRLTVL.

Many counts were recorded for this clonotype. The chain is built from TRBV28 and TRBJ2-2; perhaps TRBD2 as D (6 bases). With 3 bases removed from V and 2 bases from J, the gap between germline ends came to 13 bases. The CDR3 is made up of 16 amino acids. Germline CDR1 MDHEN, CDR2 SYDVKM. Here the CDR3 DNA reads TGTGCCAGCAGTTTCATCGGGGGACGAAACACCGGGGAGCTGTTTTTT. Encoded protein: CASSFIGGRNTGELFF.

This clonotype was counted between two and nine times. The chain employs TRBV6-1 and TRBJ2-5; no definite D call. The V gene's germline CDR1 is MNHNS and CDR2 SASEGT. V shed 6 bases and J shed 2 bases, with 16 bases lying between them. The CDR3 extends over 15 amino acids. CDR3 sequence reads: CASSPTLVGQETQYF. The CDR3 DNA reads TGTGCCAGCAGCCCGACATTGGTGGGGCAAGAGACCCAGTACTTC.

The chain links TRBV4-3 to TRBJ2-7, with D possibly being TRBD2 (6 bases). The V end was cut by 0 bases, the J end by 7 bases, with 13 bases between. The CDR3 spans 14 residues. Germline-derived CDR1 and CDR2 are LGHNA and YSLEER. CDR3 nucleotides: TGCGCCAGCAGCCAAGATCGGACTACGGGGGAGCAGTACTTC. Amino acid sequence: CASSQDRTTGEQYF.

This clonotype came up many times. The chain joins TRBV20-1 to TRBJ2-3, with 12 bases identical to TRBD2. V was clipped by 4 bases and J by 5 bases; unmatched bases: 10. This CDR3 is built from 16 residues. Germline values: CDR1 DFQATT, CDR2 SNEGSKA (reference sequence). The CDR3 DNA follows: TGCAGTGCTAATGGACTAGCGGGAAAATTCCGAGATACGCAGTATTTT. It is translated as CSANGLAGKFRDTQYF.

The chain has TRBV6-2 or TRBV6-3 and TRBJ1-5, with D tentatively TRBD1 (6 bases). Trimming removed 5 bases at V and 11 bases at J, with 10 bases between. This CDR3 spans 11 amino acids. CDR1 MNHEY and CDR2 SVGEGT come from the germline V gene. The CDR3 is CASSNQGTQHF. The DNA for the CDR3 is TGTGCCAGCAGTAACCAGGGGACCCAGCATTTT.

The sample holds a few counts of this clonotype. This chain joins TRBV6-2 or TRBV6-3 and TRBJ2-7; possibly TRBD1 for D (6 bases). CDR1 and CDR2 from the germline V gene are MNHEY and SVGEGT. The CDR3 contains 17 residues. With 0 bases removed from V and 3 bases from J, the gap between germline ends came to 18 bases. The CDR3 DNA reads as TGTGCCAGCAGTTACTCGCAAACAGGGATCGTGGTCTACGAGCAGTACTTC. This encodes CASSYSQTGIVVYEQYF.